This T cell receptor (beta chain) was retrieved from a study of blood T cell repertoires in COVID-19. Study overall: Acute and convalescent COVID-19 specimens originated in the United States, Italy and Spain. T cells, B-cell-depleted T cells, or PBMCs provided the cDNA or gDNA that served as material.

Generated by immunoSEQ multiplex PCR, the TCRdb table keeps only in-frame clones and is missing some. Here the sample spans around 200,000 clones, more than 80% being singletons. In terms of age and location, participants ranged from about 18 to 100 years and lived in about 25 US areas. This clone showed up just a few times. With V trimmed by 7 bases and J by 0 bases, 10 bases remained unmatched. There are 15 residues in the CDR3. Germline-derived CDR1 and CDR2 are SQVTM and ANQGSEA. This chain links TRBV29-1 with TRBJ1-2; the match to TRBD1 covers 8 bases. The receptor comes from a woman aged 40 to 50 with acute COVID-19. The sequenced sample consisted of PBMCs or T cells enriched from blood (not recorded which). CDR3 DNA sequence: TGCAGCGCCATGCAGGGGGCCACGGCTAACTATGGCTACACCTTC. The encoded protein is CSAMQGATANYGYTF. Based on the CDR3 plus reference TRBV29-1 and TRBJ1-2, the full variable domain is SAVISQKPSRDICQRGTSLTIQCQVDSQVTMMFWYRQQPGQSLTLIATANQGSEATYESGFVIDKFPISRPNLTFSTLTVSNMSPEDSSIYLCSAMQGATANYGYTFGSGTRLTVV.